This TCR beta chain was sequenced during a study of blood T cells in healthy people across ages. PCR was performed a second time for roughly 7 to 12 cycles using a sample-barcoded 5' primer and a J-beta primer mix. Researchers report that a template-switch adaptor with 12 random nucleotides tagged each cDNA molecule. TCRdb reprocessed the 5' RACE reads with MiXCR, giving one entry per CDR3 protein. The table shows 850,000 to 1,100,000 distinct CDR3 sequences, with around two fifths occurring only once. For this clonotype: The antigen remains undetermined. An end of the junction differs from the germline gene, which may be a read error.

Findings of the study overall: Among T cells, TCR beta diversity per million cells dropped roughly linearly as age rose.

The TCR sequence derives from a young man in good health. Sequenced sample: blood.

CDR3 sequence reads: CASSLSVPRGNQPQNF. In DNA form, the CDR3 reads TGTGCCAGCAGCTTGTCCGTCCCGAGGGGCAATCAGCCCCAGAATTTT. The chain employs TRBV6-5 and TRBJ1-5; maybe TRBD1 (5 bases). CDR3 size: 16 residues. Germline V gene lookup returns CDR1 MNHEY and CDR2 SVGAGI.